Shown below are 27 T cell receptor beta chains from a single sample sequenced in a study of cytotoxic CD8 clonotypes in ibrutinib-treated CLL. Clones were read by immunoSEQ multiplex PCR, and TCRdb kept only the in-frame ones, dropping some. This sample yields about 57,000 clones, of which 56% are seen a single time; approximately 20% belongs to the top ten. The sequenced sample was PBMCs, obtained after 24 months of ibrutinib treatment. The receptors were sampled from a human donor with chronic lymphocytic leukemia.

The chain is built from TRBV6-5 and TRBJ2-7; TRBD1 or TRBD2 may be the D gene (5 bases each). Germline V gives CDR1 MNHEY, CDR2 SVGAGI. V was pared by 4 bases and J by 1 base, with 11 bases between. The CDR3 runs to 14 residues. The CDR3 coding sequence is TGTGCCAGCAGTTCAGGGACCAAGTCCTACGAGCAGTACTTC. It translates to CASSSGTKSYEQYF.

This chain connects TRBV6-5 to TRBJ2-2, with D possibly being TRBD1 (5 bases). The CDR3 length is 13 residues. The ends were cut back, 6 bases at V and 5 bases at J, with 10 bases in the middle. CDR1 MNHEY and CDR2 SVGAGI come from the germline V gene. The DNA for the CDR3 is TGTGCCAGCAGGACCAGGGTAACCGGGGAGCTGTTTTTT. Translated, it gives CASRTRVTGELFF.

This clone was observed a handful of times. V gene TRBV9 combines with J gene TRBJ2-5; D is undetermined. Trimming removed 0 bases from V and 4 bases from J, with 13 bases in between. CDR1 is SGDLS, CDR2 YYNGEE, per germline. The CDR3 contains 15 residues. DNA for the CDR3: TGTGCCAGCAGCGTAGAAGAACTTAGGGCAGAGACCCAGTACTTC. Translating gives CASSVEELRAETQYF.

This clone is labeled medium-sized. The chain has TRBV5-1 and TRBJ2-3, with D hard to call. Germline assignment: CDR1 SGHRS and CDR2 YFSETQ. The CDR3 consists of 12 residues. The V and J ends lost 2 bases and 4 bases respectively, with 5 bases between them. The CDR3, as DNA: TGCGCCAGCAGCTTCTCAGCAGATACGCAGTATTTT. This encodes CASSFSADTQYF.

The chain is built from TRBV11-1 and TRBJ1-2; 7 nucleotides agree with TRBD1. J gave up 4 bases and V 5 bases, and 7 bases lay outside the gene matches. CDR1 and CDR2 from the germline V gene are SGHAT and FQDESV (reference sequence). This CDR3 spans 14 amino acids. The CDR3 reads CASSQGGGPYGYTF. Written as DNA, the CDR3 is TGTGCCAGCAGCCAGGGGGGGGGCCCCTATGGCTACACCTTC.

The chain employs TRBV15 and TRBJ1-6; D gene unclear. Trimming cost V 6 bases and J 9 bases, with 18 bases left between them. CDR1 and CDR2 (germline): LNHNV, YYDKDF (reference sequence). This CDR3 is 15 amino acids long. The chain's CDR3 is CATRPRLGESSPLHF. The DNA for the CDR3 is TGTGCCACCAGACCCCGTCTGGGTGAGAGTTCACCCCTCCACTTT.

This clone was detected only once. The rearrangement links TRBV6-5 to TRBJ2-2, with 7 bases matching TRBD2. Germline V gene data show CDR1 as MNHEY and CDR2 as SVGAGI. V shed 7 bases, J shed 5 bases, and the junction held 7 bases outside the gene matches. The CDR3 length is 14 residues. The CDR3 DNA follows: TGTGCCAGCATGCGGGAGCCAAGGACCGGGGAGCTGTTTTTT. This translates into CASMREPRTGELFF.

This clone appeared a few times. The chain joins TRBV15 to TRBJ2-1, with D unclear. The germline CDR1 and CDR2 sequences are LNHNV and YYDKDF (reference sequence). The V end was cut by 0 bases, the J end by 5 bases, with 11 bases between. The CDR3 spans 15 residues. The CDR3 here is CATSRDRRNHNEQFF. The CDR3 nucleotides are TGTGCCACCAGCAGAGATAGAAGAAACCACAATGAGCAGTTCTTC.

This clone was seen a handful of times. The V and J genes are TRBV2 and TRBJ1-1; D call uncertain. Germline CDR1 and CDR2: SNHLY and FYNNEI. This CDR3 has 13 amino acids. The germline V and J ends were trimmed by 0 bases and 5 bases, with 7 bases remaining between them. The CDR3 protein is CASSEATGTEAFF. CDR3 nucleotides: TGTGCCAGCAGTGAAGCCACGGGGACTGAAGCTTTCTTT. Full variable domain (outside the CDR3, taken from reference TRBV2 and TRBJ1-1): EPEVTQTPSHQVTQMGQEVILRCVPISNHLYFYWYRQILGQKVEFLVSFYNNEISEKSEIFDDQFSVERPDGSNFTLKIRSTKLEDSAMYFCASSEATGTEAFFGQGTRLTVV.

J is TRBJ2-3 and V is TRBV10-3, with D perhaps given as TRBD1 or TRBD2 (5 bases each). The length of the CDR3 is 15 residues. The germline V and J ends were trimmed by 3 bases and 1 base, with 11 bases remaining between them. The germline gives CDR1 ENHRY, CDR2 SYGVKD. CDR3 region: CAISDIRGGTDTQYF. CDR3 DNA: TGTGCCATCAGTGATATTAGGGGAGGCACAGATACGCAGTATTTT.

This clone was counted many times. The chain employs TRBV27 and TRBJ1-5, with D possibly matching TRBD1 (6 bases). The CDR3 is 13 amino acids. V was shortened by 2 bases and J by 7 bases, with 9 bases between the two germline ends. Germline V lookup: CDR1 MNHEY, CDR2 SMNVEV (reference sequence). The CDR3: CASSLLGTQPQHF. CDR3 bases: TGTGCCAGCAGTTTACTCGGGACACAGCCCCAGCATTTT.

The chain links TRBV28 to TRBJ2-1; 8 bases map to TRBD2. Trimming removed 5 bases from V and 8 bases from J; junction bases left unmatched: 5. From germline, CDR1 is MDHEN and CDR2 SYDVKM. The CDR3 is made up of 13 amino acids. The CDR3 loop is CASSIAGRYEQFF. CDR3 in DNA: TGTGCCAGCAGTATAGCGGGACGTTATGAGCAGTTCTTC.

On this clone itself: One end of the junction fails to match germline, which may point to a read error. V is TRBV2 and J is TRBJ2-5; 15 bases agree with TRBD2. Germline-derived CDR1 and CDR2 are SNHLY and FYNNEI. This CDR3 is 15 amino acids long. Here the CDR3 DNA reads TGTGCCAGCAGGCTAAGGACTAGCGGGGGGGCCGCTTTGAACTTC. Amino acids: CASRLRTSGGAALNF.

The CDR3 bases are TGCAGCGTTGAAAAAGCTAGCGGGAGTGAGCAGTTCTTC. Its translation is CSVEKASGSEQFF. The chain uses TRBV29-1 and TRBJ2-1, with 10 nucleotides matching TRBD2. CDR1 and CDR2 from the germline V gene are SQVTM and ANQGSEA. With V trimmed by 2 bases and J by 9 bases, 4 bases remained unmatched. The CDR3 extends over 13 amino acids.

The CDR3 loop is CASSFRAQGAGELFF. The CDR3 DNA is TGCGCCAGCAGCTTCCGGGCCCAGGGGGCCGGGGAGCTGTTTTTT. This rearrangement joins TRBV5-1 to TRBJ2-2; 7 bases are a match to TRBD1. The CDR3 runs 15 residues. V was pared by 2 bases and J by 6 bases, with 7 bases of the junction left unmatched. Germline CDR1 SGHRS, CDR2 YFSETQ.

The V gene is TRBV25-1, the J gene TRBJ2-1; either TRBD1 or TRBD2 may supply D (5 bases each). The CDR3 loop spans 14 amino acids. Germline V gene lookup returns CDR1 MGHDK and CDR2 SYGVNS. V lost 3 bases to trimming and J lost 10 bases, with 16 bases between them. For the CDR3, the DNA is TGTGCCAGCAGTGATCGCATCGGGACGTGGGAGCAGTTCTTC. Encoded protein: CASSDRIGTWEQFF.

This clone was seen only a few times. V gene TRBV18 combines with J gene TRBJ2-1, with 8 positions matching TRBD1. CDR1 is KGHSH and CDR2 is LQKENI in the germline V gene. The V and J ends lost 3 bases and 0 bases, in that order; junction bases with no gene match: 1. The CDR3 loop spans 15 amino acids. This chain's CDR3 is CASSPDRGSYNEQFF. In nucleotides, the CDR3 is TGTGCCAGCTCACCTGACAGGGGCTCCTACAATGAGCAGTTCTTC.

J is TRBJ2-1 and V is TRBV19; no clear D gene. Looked up from germline, CDR1 is LNHDA and CDR2 is SQIVND (reference sequence). The V end lost 3 bases, the J end lost 7 bases, and 13 bases lay between the germline ends. The CDR3 is made up of 14 amino acids. DNA of the CDR3: TGTGCCAGTAGTATTTTTAGGGCTATGAATGAGCAGTTCTTC. Protein sequence: CASSIFRAMNEQFF. The variable domain in full, completed from reference TRBV19 and TRBJ2-1, reads DGGITQSPKYLFRKEGQNVTLSCEQNLNHDAMYWYRQDPGQGLRLIYYSQIVNDFQKGDIAEGYSVSREKKESFPLTVTSAQKNPTAFYLCASSIFRAMNEQFFGPGTRLTVL.

The chain links TRBV5-1 to TRBJ2-2; D might be TRBD1 (5 bases). Trimming took off 4 bases at V and 4 bases at J, with 14 bases between the two ends. In germline, CDR1 is SGHRS, CDR2 YFSETQ. The CDR3 spans 15 residues. DNA of the CDR3: TGCGCCAGCAGCCCCGGACATTCCTCCACCGGGGAGCTGTTTTTT. Its translation: CASSPGHSSTGELFF.

This chain uses TRBV5-1 with TRBJ1-3; D is undetermined. The CDR3 length is 15 residues. The V gene's germline CDR1 is SGHRS and CDR2 YFSETQ. V lost 2 bases, J lost 0 bases, and 9 bases lay in between. The CDR3 loop reads CASSFDPYSGNTIYF. CDR3 nucleotide sequence: TGCGCCAGCAGCTTCGACCCCTACTCTGGAAACACCATATATTTT.

The chain employs TRBV15 and TRBJ2-7; D is possibly TRBD1 (6 bases). CDR1 and CDR2 (germline): LNHNV, YYDKDF (reference sequence). The CDR3 length is 19 residues. Trimming stripped 0 bases from V and 9 bases from J, with 30 bases between. The CDR3 loop is CATSRDLPSIQGPPLVQYF. The CDR3 DNA follows: TGTGCCACCAGCAGAGATCTACCGAGTATACAGGGCCCCCCCTTGGTGCAGTACTTC.

The chain joins TRBV5-1 to TRBJ2-5, with D possibly TRBD2 on 6 matching bases. Trimming took off 4 bases at V and 5 bases at J, with 15 bases between the two ends. Per the germline V gene, CDR1 is SGHRS and CDR2 is YFSETQ. The CDR3 is made up of 14 amino acids. The CDR3 DNA reads TGCGCCAGCAGCGGGGAGGTGGGTCCGGAGACCCAGTACTTC. This sequence encodes CASSGEVGPETQYF.

This sequence joins TRBV5-1 and TRBJ1-2; TRBD1 agrees at 9 bases. The CDR3 totals 16 residues. Trimming took 0 bases from V and 1 from J; bases not matched to a gene: 4. Germline V gene data show CDR1 as SGHRS and CDR2 as YFSETQ. The CDR3 reads CASSLAPGQGNYGYTF. The CDR3 DNA follows: TGCGCCAGCAGCTTGGCCCCGGGACAGGGTAACTATGGCTACACCTTC.

The rearrangement uses TRBV7-9 and TRBJ2-5; either TRBD1 or TRBD2 may supply D (5 bases each). The CDR3 spans 14 residues. V was trimmed by 4 bases and J by 2 bases, leaving 11 bases between them. The germline V gene encodes CDR1 SEHNR and CDR2 FQNEAQ (reference sequence). CDR3 bases: TGTGCCAGCAGCTCGAGGGACCATCAAGAGACCCAGTACTTC. Protein: CASSSRDHQETQYF.

The V call is TRBV29-1, the J call TRBJ2-1; 7 nucleotides align to TRBD2. The CDR3 extends over 13 amino acids. V dropped 2 bases and J dropped 7; count of bases not matched to a gene: 5. CDR1 is SQVTM, CDR2 ANQGSEA, per germline. The CDR3 loop is CSVERGSGNEQFF. The CDR3 DNA sequence: TGCAGCGTTGAAAGGGGTAGCGGGAATGAGCAGTTCTTC.

Note on this clone: One end of the junction does not line up with germline, which may come from a read error. This sequence joins TRBV7-9 and TRBJ1-2; D perhaps matches TRBD1 (6 bases). The CDR3 sequence is 10 residues long. CDR1 and CDR2 from the germline V gene are SEHNR and FQNEAQ (reference sequence). This CDR3 reads CASSQQGIHF. The DNA for the CDR3 is TGTGCCAGCAGCCAACAGGGAATCCACTTC.

V and J are TRBV27 and TRBJ2-7; 8 bases agree with TRBD1. With 4 bases clipped from V and 2 bases from J, the junction kept 4 bases outside the gene matches. This CDR3 has 14 residues. Germline CDR1 is MNHEY and CDR2 is SMNVEV (reference sequence). CDR3 loop: CASSSGQGPYEQYF. DNA for the CDR3: TGTGCCAGCAGTTCCGGACAGGGCCCCTACGAGCAGTACTTC.